These 21 T cell receptor beta chains were sequenced from one sample in a study of cytomegalovirus exposure and HLA in healthy donors. Generated by immunoSEQ multiplex PCR, the TCRdb table keeps only in-frame clones and is missing some. Here the sample spans 150,000 to 200,000 clones, roughly 88% being singletons. Material for sequencing was PBMCs. Every receptor here comes from a young woman in good health and CMV-seronegative.

The genes are TRBV5-4 and TRBJ1-2; 7 bases match TRBD1. This CDR3 is 13 amino acids long. The germline V gene has CDR1 SGHNT and CDR2 YYREEE (reference sequence). J was trimmed by 5 bases and V by 9 bases; bases with no gene match: 10. Here the CDR3 reads CATFSEGQYGYTF. The CDR3 coding sequence is TGTGCCACCTTCTCAGAGGGACAGTATGGCTACACCTTC. The whole variable domain, filled in from reference TRBV5-4 and TRBJ1-2, reads ETGVTQSPTHLIKTRGQQVTLRCSSQSGHNTVSWYQQALGQGPQFIFQYYREEENGRGNFPPRFSGLQFPNYSSELNVNALELDDSALYLCATFSEGQYGYTFGSGTRLTVV.

The chain has TRBV7-9 and TRBJ2-7; 9 bases are shared with TRBD2. The CDR3 sequence is 15 residues long. CDR1 is SEHNR, CDR2 FQNEAQ, per germline (reference sequence). V shed 5 bases and J 7 bases; nucleotides not matched to a gene: 12. CDR3 protein: CASSPLTSGEGEQYF. The CDR3 nucleotides read TGTGCCAGCAGCCCTCTGACTAGCGGTGAGGGAGAGCAGTACTTC.

The chain recombines TRBV7-3 with TRBJ2-1, with 8 bases matching TRBD1. The CDR3 has 19 amino acids. With V trimmed by 10 bases and J by 2 bases, 22 bases remained unmatched. The germline V gene has CDR1 SGHTA and CDR2 FQGTGA. CDR3 region: CANGSSSDRAILAYNEQFF. The DNA for the CDR3 is TGTGCCAACGGAAGTTCGTCGGACAGGGCGATCCTAGCCTACAATGAGCAGTTCTTC.

The rearrangement links TRBV7-9 to TRBJ2-1; 8 bases align to TRBD2. The trim removed 5 bases at V and 8 bases at J, leaving 20 bases unmatched. The CDR3 runs 18 residues. Germline V gives CDR1 SEHNR, CDR2 FQNEAQ (reference sequence). The CDR3 here is CASSPWPRQRERVDEQFF. Here the CDR3 DNA reads TGTGCCAGCAGCCCGTGGCCGCGTCAGCGGGAGAGGGTAGATGAGCAGTTCTTC.

This clone was picked up one time. The sample contains more than one DNA sequence encoding this CDR3. The chain joins TRBV2 to TRBJ2-6; D call uncertain. CDR3 length: 12 amino acids. V dropped 6 bases and J dropped 5 bases, with 5 bases sitting between them. Germline V gene data show CDR1 as SNHLY and CDR2 as FYNNEI. The CDR3 coding sequence is TGTGCCAGCAGACGGTGGGCCAACGTCCTGACTTTC. Encoded protein: CASRRWANVLTF.

V is TRBV6-1 and J is TRBJ2-1; D unclear. The germline gives CDR1 MNHNS, CDR2 SASEGT. The CDR3 is made up of 15 amino acids. Trimming pared 1 base from V and 7 bases from J, leaving 14 bases between. CDR3 sequence (DNA): TGTGCCAGCAGTGAAGGCATTCAGGCACCAAATGAGCAGTTCTTC. It codes for CASSEGIQAPNEQFF.

The chain is built from TRBV5-1 and TRBJ2-7, with D possibly called TRBD1 or TRBD2 (5 bases each). CDR3 length: 15 amino acids. V lost 4 bases to trimming and J lost 1 base, with 15 bases between them. Looked up from germline, CDR1 is SGHRS and CDR2 is YFSETQ. The CDR3 bases are TGCGCCAGCAGCATGGGGACCGGGGTTTCCTACGAGCAGTACTTC. Its translation is CASSMGTGVSYEQYF.

There are a few counts of this clone. This rearrangement joins TRBV20-1 to TRBJ1-2; the D is unclear. CDR1 is DFQATT, CDR2 SNEGSKA, per germline (reference sequence). V was cut by 5 bases and J by 5 bases, with 9 bases left in between. The CDR3 extends over 11 amino acids. CDR3 loop: CSAHRTYGYTF. CDR3 coding DNA: TGCAGTGCTCATCGGACTTATGGCTACACCTTC.

This sequence joins TRBV2 and TRBJ2-5; TRBD2 matches at 12 bases. J gave up 4 bases and V 4 bases, and 16 bases lay outside the gene matches. The germline V gene has CDR1 SNHLY and CDR2 FYNNEI. This CDR3 has 19 amino acids. CDR3 region: CASSVGLAGGPFFRETQYF. The CDR3 bases are TGTGCCAGCAGTGTGGGGCTAGCGGGGGGGCCTTTTTTCCGAGAGACCCAGTACTTC.

The rearrangement uses TRBV6-1 and TRBJ2-3; D is perhaps TRBD1 (5 bases). Germline V gene sequence: CDR1 MNHNS, CDR2 SASEGT. The CDR3 loop spans 14 amino acids. Trimming took 6 bases from V and 4 from J, leaving 14 bases between them. The CDR3 DNA reads as TGTGCCAGCAGACGCGACAGTTTCCCAGATACGCAGTATTTT. It yields the protein CASRRDSFPDTQYF.

The chain joins TRBV18 to TRBJ1-2, with 7 bases matching TRBD1. The CDR3 has 16 residues. Trimming removed 1 base from V and 1 base from J; junction bases left unmatched: 6. The germline gives CDR1 KGHSH, CDR2 LQKENI. CDR3 sequence reads: CASSPLKTGYNYGYTF. CDR3 DNA: TGTGCCAGCTCACCACTGAAGACAGGGTATAACTATGGCTACACCTTC.

This clone was counted a few times. The V call is TRBV4-1, the J call TRBJ1-1; D perhaps matches TRBD1 (5 bases). The CDR3 consists of 13 residues. V was cut by 4 bases and J by 5 bases, with 11 bases left in between. Per germline, CDR1 MGHRA and CDR2 YSYEKL. The CDR3, as DNA: TGCGCCAGCAGCCCCACTGGGGGGACTGAAGCTTTCTTT. Its protein product is CASSPTGGTEAFF.

In this sample, this clone turned up a few times. The CDR3 DNA sequence: TGCGCCAGCAGCTTCGGCGACAGAGACCTGAACACTGAAGCTTTCTTT. Translating gives CASSFGDRDLNTEAFF. V usage is TRBV5-1 and J usage is TRBJ1-1, with D possibly TRBD1 on 5 matching bases. Trimming took 2 bases from V and 0 from J, leaving 14 bases between them. This CDR3 is built from 16 residues. CDR1 and CDR2 from the germline V gene are SGHRS and YFSETQ. Full variable domain (missing parts from reference TRBV5-1 and TRBJ1-1): KAGVTQTPRYLIKTRGQQVTLSCSPISGHRSVSWYQQTPGQGLQFLFEYFSETQRNKGNFPGRFSGRQFSNSRSEMNVSTLELGDSALYLCASSFGDRDLNTEAFFGQGTRLTVV.

This clone showed up just a few times. The chain recombines TRBV4-2 with TRBJ2-1; the match to TRBD1 covers 10 bases. The CDR3 has 15 amino acids. The V gene end was trimmed by 0 bases and the J gene end by 7 bases; junction bases not matched to a gene: 3. Germline CDR1 and CDR2: LGHNA and YNFKEQ. CDR3 protein: CASSQEGTGANEQFF. The CDR3 nucleotides read TGTGCCAGCAGCCAAGAGGGGACAGGGGCGAATGAGCAGTTCTTC.

The chain recombines TRBV7-9 with TRBJ1-4, with 7 bases matching TRBD1. This CDR3 region has 14 residues. J was trimmed by 7 bases and V by 4 bases; bases with no gene match: 6. CDR1 and CDR2 from the germline V gene are SEHNR and FQNEAQ (reference sequence). The CDR3 nucleotides are TGTGCCAGCAGCTCGGACAGGTTAAGTGAAAAACTGTTTTTT. Its protein product is CASSSDRLSEKLFF.

The chain is built from TRBV7-8 and TRBJ1-2, with 7 bases fitting TRBD1. This CDR3 spans 15 amino acids. Germline V CDR1 and CDR2: SGHVS, FQNEAQ. J was trimmed by 8 bases and V by 7 bases; bases with no gene match: 16. As DNA, the CDR3 is TGTGCCAGCACGAGTAGGGGGCGTGGTATTGGCGGCTACACCTTC. This gives the protein CASTSRGRGIGGYTF. Complete variable domain (other parts from reference TRBV7-8 and TRBJ1-2): GAGVSQSPRYKVAKRGQDVALRCDPISGHVSLFWYQQALGQGPEFLTYFQNEAQLDKSGLPSDRFFAERPEGSVSTLKIQRTQQEDSAVYLCASTSRGRGIGGYTFGSGTRLTVV.

The chain carries TRBV5-4 and TRBJ2-6; D perhaps matches TRBD2 (5 bases). Germline V lookup: CDR1 SGHNT, CDR2 YYREEE (reference sequence). Trimming left V 1 base short and J 6 bases short, with 11 bases between. This CDR3 is built from 15 residues. The CDR3 reads CASSLKSGLANVLTF. The CDR3 nucleotides are TGTGCCAGCAGCTTGAAAAGCGGATTGGCCAACGTCCTGACTTTC. The variable domain in full, completed from reference TRBV5-4 and TRBJ2-6, reads ETGVTQSPTHLIKTRGQQVTLRCSSQSGHNTVSWYQQALGQGPQFIFQYYREEENGRGNFPPRFSGLQFPNYSSELNVNALELDDSALYLCASSLKSGLANVLTFGAGSRLTVL.

V and J are TRBV5-1 and TRBJ1-4; D unresolved. Germline CDR1 is SGHRS and CDR2 is YFSETQ. The CDR3 length is 15 residues. V was pared by 5 bases and J by 8 bases, with 19 bases between. CDR3 DNA sequence: TGCGCCAGCAGAGCGTGGGCGGCCGGGAACGAAAAACTGTTTTTT. This gives the protein CASRAWAAGNEKLFF.

This clone was seen just once. The genes are TRBV5-1 and TRBJ2-2; the D gene is possibly TRBD2 (5 bases). CDR1 is SGHRS and CDR2 is YFSETQ in the germline V gene. There are 15 residues in the CDR3. Trimming took 0 bases from V and 8 from J, leaving 14 bases between them. The DNA for the CDR3 is TGCGCCAGCAGCTTGGCCGTGCCCGCGGGTGGGGAGCTGTTTTTT. Protein sequence: CASSLAVPAGGELFF. Based on the CDR3 plus reference TRBV5-1 and TRBJ2-2, the full variable domain is KAGVTQTPRYLIKTRGQQVTLSCSPISGHRSVSWYQQTPGQGLQFLFEYFSETQRNKGNFPGRFSGRQFSNSRSEMNVSTLELGDSALYLCASSLAVPAGGELFFGEGSRLTVL.

The chain combines TRBV30 with TRBJ1-4; D call uncertain. The CDR3 length is 12 residues. CDR1 and CDR2 from the germline V gene are GTSNPN and SVGIG (reference sequence). Trimming left V 5 bases short and J 7 bases short, with 11 bases between. CDR3 loop: CAWDLRGEKLFF. In nucleotides, the CDR3 is TGTGCCTGGGACCTCCGCGGTGAAAAACTGTTTTTT.

The chain has TRBV27 and TRBJ2-3; 12 bases fit TRBD2. Germline values: CDR1 MNHEY, CDR2 SMNVEV (reference sequence). This CDR3 is built from 14 residues. V lost 8 bases and J lost 6; bases outside the gene matches: 6. In DNA, the CDR3 is TGTGCCAGCGCGACTAGCGGGGGTCGGGATACGCAGTATTTT. Residues: CASATSGGRDTQYF.